What follows are 4 T cell receptor beta chains derived from one specimen sequenced in a study of cytomegalovirus exposure and HLA in healthy donors. PCR amplification relied on 60 Vbeta primers (plus 13 Jbeta primers). Assay used: immunoSEQ multiplex PCR; TCRdb lists only in-frame clones, some missing. Of about 120,000 clones in the sample, 70% to 80% were seen once. Sample: PBMCs. The source of these receptors is a woman aged 40 to 49 in good health and CMV-seropositive.

CDR3 coding DNA: TGCGCCAGCAGCTTGGTAGTCGGGGGGAGCGACAATGAGCAGTTCTTC. As protein: CASSLVVGGSDNEQFF. This rearrangement joins TRBV5-1 to TRBJ2-1; TRBD2 matches at 7 bases. The CDR3 sequence is 16 residues long. CDR1 is SGHRS and CDR2 is YFSETQ in the germline V gene. V was pared by 0 bases and J by 5 bases, with 8 bases of the junction left unmatched.

This clone was recorded at least ten times. The chain links TRBV5-4 to TRBJ1-4; 7 positions match TRBD1. Germline-derived CDR1 and CDR2 are SGHNT and YYREEE (reference sequence). The CDR3 extends over 14 amino acids. The V segment lost 0 bases and the J segment 7 bases; nucleotides outside the gene matches: 3. In DNA, the CDR3 is TGTGCCAGCAGCTTGGACAGGGGTGTTGAAAAACTGTTTTTT. Amino acid sequence: CASSLDRGVEKLFF.

The rearrangement joins TRBV6-1 to TRBJ1-1; D gene uncertain. V lost 7 bases to trimming and J lost 6 bases, with 15 bases between them. Germline V gene lookup returns CDR1 MNHNS and CDR2 SASEGT. The CDR3 is made up of 13 amino acids. The CDR3, as DNA: TGTGCCAGCACTCCCTTCATGAGGGCTGAAGCTTTCTTT. Its protein product is CASTPFMRAEAFF.

A few counts support this clone. The CDR3 nucleotides are TGTGCCAGCAGCTGGGGACAGGGCCCTTACGAGCAGTACTTC. Translated, it gives CASSWGQGPYEQYF. V usage is TRBV14 and J usage is TRBJ2-7; TRBD1 aligns across 9 bases. The V and J ends lost 5 bases and 4 bases, in that order; junction bases with no gene match: 6. Per germline, CDR1 SGHDN and CDR2 FVKESK. The CDR3 sequence is 14 residues long.